This TCR beta chain is drawn from a study of T cell responses to AZD1222 COVID-19 vaccine (dated by TCRdb to the early 2020s). For the wider study: AZD1222 recipients whose second dose came at about 4 weeks and those whose second dose came at about 12 weeks were combined into one group, since spike-specific TCR depth and breadth did not differ between the two schedules. TCR sequencing covered some 240 trial participants: 200 to 210 given two doses of AZD1222 and some 25 given two doses of MenACWY control vaccine. Trial participants were enrolled by age into 18-55, 56-69 and 70-plus year subgroups, with roughly 160, 29 and 62 TCR-sequenced participants respectively. What the study reported, not specific to this receptor: Reportedly, close to half of the unique spike-specific TCRs recognized epitopes lying outside the regions that are mutated in the B.1.351 and B.1.1.7 variants. The 56-69-year group was small, and its depth increase did not reach significance, likely because of low power. Participants were mostly white British and included more females than males, and it was suggested by the authors that clonal diversity may have been underestimated. Because no day 14 peak-response samples were available, the repertoires could be characterized only after the peak T cell response. After two AZD1222 doses, spike-specific TCR breadth and depth were significantly higher than at day 0 and than in MenACWY recipients. CD4 TCRs associated with the vaccine covered the entire spike protein, and the dominant responses were in regions 160-218 and 743-854. Conclusions about previously exposed vaccinees are limited because only a handful of AZD1222 recipients were SARS-CoV-2 seropositive at baseline.

Trimming at the junction amounts to 3 bases on V and 2 bases on J, and the germline ends lie 12 bases apart. The germline V gene provides CDR1 KGHSH and CDR2 LQKENI. Taken from cysteine to phenylalanine, the CDR3 has 15 residues. The retained sequence is limited to the CDR3, 45 bases, with the frame set at the first base. The sample's time point label, decoded: baseline before first vaccination. The vaccinee samples were drawn from two UK trials, COV001 and COV002, one of which was a single-blind randomized controlled phase 2/3 trial testing AZD1222 (ChAdOx1 nCoV-19) in healthy adults. For TCRbeta chain sequencing, PBMC samples from trial participants were taken at day 0 and at day 28 after the second dose. The CDR3 regions of human TCRbeta chains were analyzed by immunosequencing. As for how the authors treated the data: TCRs in the repertoires were compared against a reference library of SARS-CoV-2-specific TCRs that had been generated with the MIRA antigen-specificity platform. Breadth was defined as the fraction of unique TCRs that were SARS-CoV-2-associated. Depth was defined as the fraction of total T cells that were SARS-CoV-2-associated. Each spike-specific TCR was assigned to its reactive spike region and to a CD4 or CD8 class using the MIRA data. Log10-transformed breadth and depth values were compared by one-way ANOVA with Sidak's multiple comparisons tests. This is the immuneACCESS table as TCRdb keeps it, with only in-frame sequences that have V and J called. A part of the clones is gone; compared with another copy, unresolved V genes explain less than half, and the rest is unexplained. V and J calls and clone size come straight from that table; D and trimming were deduced from the DNA. Across this sample there are some 150,000 clones, with roughly 91% seen only once. Under 2% of the sample is held by the ten biggest clonotypes.

As regards this clone: Its antigen is not yet known. The sample holds no much larger clone one base away, and base qualities are not on file.

In this chain, TRBV18 is recombined with TRBJ2-3; the D region is possibly TRBD1 or TRBD2, each matching across 5 bases. This specimen consisted of peripheral blood, obtained on day 0 of AZD1222 vaccination. The TCR comes from an adult in good health. At the DNA level, the sequence is TGTGCCAGCTCACCCACCGGGGCGATCACAGATACGCAGTATTTT. Translated, it gives CASSPTGAITDTQYF.